This T cell receptor (beta chain) originates from a study of post-analysis software for immune sequencing data. Germline CDR1 is SNHLY and CDR2 is FYNNEI. Trimming took 9 bases from V and 0 from J, leaving 15 bases between them. CDR3 length: 14 residues. Every TCR beta cDNA library bore unique molecular identifiers. The source material, about 0.95 to 10 million T cells, gave rise to about 500,000 cDNA molecules. TCRdb independently ran MiXCR on the PCR reads; one entry per CDR3 protein. The sample yields fewer than 850,000 distinct CDR3 sequences, approximately 30% seen once. Study-level findings and limits: By F measure, strong co-clustering occurred among samples prepared in the same batch. Among multiple sclerosis patients, normalized Chao1 diversity was significantly below that of controls. Five or six TRBV segments, TRBV5-6, TRBV5-1 and TRBV20-1 among them, were found more frequent in patients than controls.

Only a few counts were recorded for this clonotype. The antigen is not known. The receptor was isolated from a girl between 5 and 17 years old with multiple sclerosis. The gene calls are TRBV2 and TRBJ2-7; maybe TRBD2 (5 bases). Material: blood. Here the CDR3 DNA reads TGTGCCAGTAAACTAGGGTACACCTCCTACGAGCAGTACTTC. Translated, it gives CASKLGYTSYEQYF.